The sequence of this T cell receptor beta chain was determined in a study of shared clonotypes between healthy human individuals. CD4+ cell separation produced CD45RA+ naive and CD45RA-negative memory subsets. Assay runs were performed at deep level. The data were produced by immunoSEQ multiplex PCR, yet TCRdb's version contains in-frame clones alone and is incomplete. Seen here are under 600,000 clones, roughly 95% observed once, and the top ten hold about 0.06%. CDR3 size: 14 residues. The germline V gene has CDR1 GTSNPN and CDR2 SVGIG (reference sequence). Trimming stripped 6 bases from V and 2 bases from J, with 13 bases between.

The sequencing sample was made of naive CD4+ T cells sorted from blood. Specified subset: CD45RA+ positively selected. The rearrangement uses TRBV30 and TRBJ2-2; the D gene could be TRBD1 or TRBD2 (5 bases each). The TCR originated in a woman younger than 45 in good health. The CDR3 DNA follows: TGTGCCTGTTCCGGGACGTCTAACACCGGGGAGCTGTTTTTT. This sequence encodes CACSGTSNTGELFF.